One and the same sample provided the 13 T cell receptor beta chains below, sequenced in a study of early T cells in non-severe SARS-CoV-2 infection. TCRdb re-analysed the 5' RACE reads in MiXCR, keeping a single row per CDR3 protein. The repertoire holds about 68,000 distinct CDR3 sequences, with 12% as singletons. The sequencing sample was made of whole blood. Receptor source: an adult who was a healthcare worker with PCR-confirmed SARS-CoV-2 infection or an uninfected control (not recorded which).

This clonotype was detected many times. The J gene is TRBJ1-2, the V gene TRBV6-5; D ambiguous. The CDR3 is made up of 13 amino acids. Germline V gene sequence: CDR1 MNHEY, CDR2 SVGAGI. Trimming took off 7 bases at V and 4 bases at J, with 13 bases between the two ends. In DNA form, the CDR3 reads TGTGCCAGCACCCTAGGACGGCTCTATGGCTACACCTTC. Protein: CASTLGRLYGYTF.

The CDR3 is CASSLPGSERVTEAFF. Here the CDR3 DNA reads TGTGCCAGCAGCTTACCCGGGTCCGAAAGGGTCACTGAAGCTTTCTTT. The chain joins TRBV7-9 to TRBJ1-1; no clear D gene. Trimming stripped 2 bases from V and 4 bases from J, with 17 bases between. Germline loops: CDR1 SEHNR, CDR2 FQNEAQ (reference sequence). The CDR3 loop spans 16 amino acids.

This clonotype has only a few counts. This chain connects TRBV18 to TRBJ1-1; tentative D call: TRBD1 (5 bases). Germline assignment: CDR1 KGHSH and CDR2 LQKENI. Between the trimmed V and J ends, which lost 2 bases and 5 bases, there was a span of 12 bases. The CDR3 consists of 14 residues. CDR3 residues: CASSPLGRRTEAFF. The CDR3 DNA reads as TGTGCCAGCTCACCATTGGGGCGCAGGACTGAAGCTTTCTTT.

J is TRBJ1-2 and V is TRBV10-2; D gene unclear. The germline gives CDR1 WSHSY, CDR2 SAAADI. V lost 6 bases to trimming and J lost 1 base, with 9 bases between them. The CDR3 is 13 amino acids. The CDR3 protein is CASRTSDNYGYTF. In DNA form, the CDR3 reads TGCGCCAGCAGGACATCTGATAACTATGGCTACACCTTC.

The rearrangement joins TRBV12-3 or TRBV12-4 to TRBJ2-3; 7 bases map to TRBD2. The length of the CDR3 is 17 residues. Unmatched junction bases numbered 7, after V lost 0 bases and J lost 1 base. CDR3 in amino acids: CASSLARGGRGTDTQYF. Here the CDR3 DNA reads TGTGCCAGCAGTTTAGCGCGGGGCGGGAGAGGCACAGATACGCAGTATTTT.

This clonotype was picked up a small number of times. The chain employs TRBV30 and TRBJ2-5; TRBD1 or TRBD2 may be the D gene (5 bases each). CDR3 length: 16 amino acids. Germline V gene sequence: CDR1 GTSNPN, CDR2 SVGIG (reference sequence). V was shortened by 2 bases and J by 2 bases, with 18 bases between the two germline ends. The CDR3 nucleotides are TGTGCCTGGAGTATCCCCCGGGGCCCTGGACAAGAGACCCAGTACTTC. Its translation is CAWSIPRGPGQETQYF.

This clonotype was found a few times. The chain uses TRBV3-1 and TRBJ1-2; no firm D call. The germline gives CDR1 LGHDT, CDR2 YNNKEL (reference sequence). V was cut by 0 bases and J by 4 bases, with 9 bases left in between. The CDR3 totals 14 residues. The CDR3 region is CASSQDLVSYGYTF. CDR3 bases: TGTGCCAGCAGCCAAGATCTGGTGAGCTATGGCTACACCTTC.

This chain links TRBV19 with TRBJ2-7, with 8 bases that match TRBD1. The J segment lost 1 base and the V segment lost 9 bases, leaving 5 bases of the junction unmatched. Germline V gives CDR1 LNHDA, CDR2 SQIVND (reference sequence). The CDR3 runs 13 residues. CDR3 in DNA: TGTGCCAGGGGGACAGGCGGATCCTACGAGCAGTACTTC. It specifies CARGTGGSYEQYF.

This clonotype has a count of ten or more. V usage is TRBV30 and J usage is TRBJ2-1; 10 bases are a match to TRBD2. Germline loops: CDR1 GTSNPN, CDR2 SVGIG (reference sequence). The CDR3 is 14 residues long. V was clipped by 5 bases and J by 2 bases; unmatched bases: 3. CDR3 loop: CAWVLAGTYNEQFF. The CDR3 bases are TGTGCCTGGGTACTAGCGGGGACCTACAATGAGCAGTTCTTC.

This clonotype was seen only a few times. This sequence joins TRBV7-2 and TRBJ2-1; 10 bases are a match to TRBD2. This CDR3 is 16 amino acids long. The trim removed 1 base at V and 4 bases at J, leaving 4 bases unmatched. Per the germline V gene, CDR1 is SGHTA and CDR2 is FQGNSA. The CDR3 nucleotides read TGTGCCAGCAGCTTAGTGGCTAGCGGGGGTTACAATGAGCAGTTCTTC. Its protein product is CASSLVASGGYNEQFF.

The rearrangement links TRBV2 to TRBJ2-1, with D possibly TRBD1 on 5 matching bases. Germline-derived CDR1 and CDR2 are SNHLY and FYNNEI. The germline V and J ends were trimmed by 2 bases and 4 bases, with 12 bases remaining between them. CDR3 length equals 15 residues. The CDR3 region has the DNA TGTGCCAGCAGTGAATGGCAGGGTCGGTACAATGAGCAGTTCTTC. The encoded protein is CASSEWQGRYNEQFF.

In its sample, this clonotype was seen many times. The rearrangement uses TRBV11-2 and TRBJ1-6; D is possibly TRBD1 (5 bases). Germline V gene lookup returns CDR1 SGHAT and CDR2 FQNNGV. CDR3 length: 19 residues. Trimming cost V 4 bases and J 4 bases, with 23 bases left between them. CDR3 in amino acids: CASSSCIRDCAHYNSPLHF. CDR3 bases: TGTGCCAGCAGCTCCTGCATTCGGGACTGTGCCCATTATAATTCACCCCTCCACTTT. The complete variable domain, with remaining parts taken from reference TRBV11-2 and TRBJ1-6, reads EAGVAQSPRYKIIEKRQSVAFWCNPISGHATLYWYQQILGQGPKLLIQFQNNGVVDDSQLPKDRFSAERLKGVDSTLKIQPAKLEDSAVYLCASSSCIRDCAHYNSPLHFGNGTRLTVT.

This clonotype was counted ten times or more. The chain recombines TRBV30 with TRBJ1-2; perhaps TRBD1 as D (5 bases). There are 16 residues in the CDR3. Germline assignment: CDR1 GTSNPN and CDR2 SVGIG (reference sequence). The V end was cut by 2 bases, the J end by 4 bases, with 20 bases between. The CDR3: CAWSPFGVPGTYGYTF. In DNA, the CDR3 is TGTGCCTGGAGTCCCTTCGGGGTACCGGGGACCTATGGCTACACCTTC.